These 21 T cell receptor beta chains were sequenced from one sample in a study of Ad26.COV2.S vaccination and SARS-CoV-2 variants. TCRdb keeps only in-frame clones here, not all; method: immunoSEQ multiplex PCR. The sample lists around 270,000 clones, approximately 88% seen once, with roughly 3% in the top ten. Regarding treatment: 15 to 20 received Ad26.COV2.S at low or high dose, single or two shots; 5 received placebo; per-sample allocation not given. Sampling took place 63 days after the first vaccine or placebo injection. Source: peripheral blood, taken in a trial of Ad26.COV2.S vaccine versus placebo. The source of these receptors is a person aged 18 to 65 who received the Ad26.COV2.S COVID-19 vaccine or a placebo.

The chain uses TRBV28 and TRBJ2-7; 10 bases are shared with TRBD1. The CDR3 totals 16 residues. V was clipped by 5 bases and J by 5 bases; unmatched bases: 12. Per the germline V gene, CDR1 is MDHEN and CDR2 is SYDVKM. CDR3 sequence (DNA): TGTGCCAGCAGTCCCGGGTCTGGGACAGGGGCGCACGAGCAGTACGTC. Residues: CASSPGSGTGAHEQYV.

The chain combines TRBV7-9 with TRBJ2-3; a weak D match, TRBD1 (5 bases). Between the trimmed V and J ends, which lost 1 base and 2 bases, there was a span of 10 bases. The CDR3 extends over 15 amino acids. Germline V gene sequence: CDR1 SEHNR, CDR2 FQNEAQ (reference sequence). The CDR3 DNA reads TGTGCCAGCAGCTTAGGAAACAGGCTCACAGATACGCAGTATTTT. It specifies CASSLGNRLTDTQYF.

A single count supports this clone. The chain has TRBV4-2 and TRBJ2-7; 9 positions agree with TRBD1. Germline-derived CDR1 and CDR2 are LGHNA and YNFKEQ. This CDR3 has 16 amino acids. V trimming: 4 bases; J trimming: 2 bases; junction bases outside the gene matches: 9. The CDR3 DNA follows: TGTGCCAGCAGCCCAGGACAGGGGATCCCCGCCTACGAGCAGTACTTC. Amino acids: CASSPGQGIPAYEQYF.

This clone was counted a few times. This sample includes further DNA sequences coding for the same CDR3. V is TRBV5-1 and J is TRBJ2-5; 11 bases map to TRBD1. Unmatched junction bases numbered 3, after V lost 4 bases and J lost 1 base. CDR1 is SGHRS, CDR2 YFSETQ, per germline. This CDR3 region has 15 residues. CDR3 loop: CASSPGTGGQETQYF. The CDR3 DNA sequence: TGCGCCAGCAGCCCCGGGACAGGGGGCCAAGAGACCCAGTACTTC.

As DNA, the CDR3 is TGTGCCAGCAGGTCTACGGCAGGGGGAGGCTACACCTTC. Amino acid sequence: CASRSTAGGGYTF. This chain joins TRBV27 and TRBJ1-2, with 7 bases aligning to TRBD1. Trimming took 6 bases from V and 8 from J; bases not matched to a gene: 9. The CDR3 covers 13 residues. Germline V gene sequence: CDR1 MNHEY, CDR2 SMNVEV (reference sequence).

The chain employs TRBV11-3 and TRBJ2-1; possible D gene TRBD1, 5 bases. Trimming pared 1 base from V and 0 bases from J, leaving 10 bases between. The CDR3 sequence is 16 residues long. Germline V gives CDR1 SGHNT, CDR2 YENEEA. The CDR3 DNA reads TGTGCCAGCAGCTTAGGAGGACACCACTCCTACAATGAGCAGTTCTTC. Protein sequence: CASSLGGHHSYNEQFF.

The chain recombines TRBV28 with TRBJ1-5; no reliable D call. The CDR3 length is 15 residues. Germline values: CDR1 MDHEN, CDR2 SYDVKM. V was shortened by 4 bases and J by 0 bases, with 10 bases between the two germline ends. CDR3 nucleotides: TGTGCCAGCAGTTCCTTGCATTATAGCAATCAGCCCCAGCATTTT. It codes for CASSSLHYSNQPQHF.

The rearrangement links TRBV10-3 to TRBJ1-3; no clear D gene. CDR1 is ENHRY, CDR2 SYGVKD, per germline. The CDR3 is 13 amino acids. Trimming cost V 4 bases and J 4 bases, with 8 bases left between them. The CDR3 bases are TGTGCCATCAGTGGGGTGGGAGGAAACACCATATATTTT. Protein: CAISGVGGNTIYF.

The chain employs TRBV6-2 or TRBV6-3 and TRBJ2-3; no reliable D call. Looked up from germline, CDR1 is MNHEY and CDR2 is SVGEGT. V gave up 2 bases and J gave up 0 bases, with 18 bases separating them. This CDR3 comprises 18 residues. The CDR3 sequence: CASSYPPGRVPSTDTQYF. The CDR3, as DNA: TGTGCCAGCAGTTACCCGCCCGGACGGGTCCCTAGCACAGATACGCAGTATTTT.

The CDR3 DNA is TGTGCCAGCAGCTTGAGTAGCGGGGGCTCGTACGAGCAGTACTTC. Its protein is CASSLSSGGSYEQYF. The rearrangement uses TRBV11-3 and TRBJ2-7; 9 bases fit TRBD2. Germline values: CDR1 SGHNT, CDR2 YENEEA. The V gene end was trimmed by 3 bases and the J gene end by 4 bases; junction bases not matched to a gene: 7. This CDR3 is 15 amino acids long. The whole variable domain, remainder taken from reference TRBV11-3 and TRBJ2-7, is EAGVVQSPRYKIIEKKQPVAFWCNPISGHNTLYWYLQNLGQGPELLIRYENEEAVDDSQLPKDRFSAERLKGVDSTLKIQPAELGDSAVYLCASSLSSGGSYEQYFGPGTRLTVT.

The chain recombines TRBV5-5 with TRBJ1-1; the match to TRBD1 covers 7 bases. CDR3 length equals 15 residues. Germline-derived CDR1 and CDR2 are SGHKS and YYEKEE (reference sequence). The junction had 9 bases not matched to a gene; V was cut back by 3 bases and J by 4 bases. CDR3 bases: TGTGCCAGCAGCTCCGACCCGTACAGGGGCACTGAAGCTTTCTTT. This sequence encodes CASSSDPYRGTEAFF.

This clone showed up just once. The rearrangement joins TRBV4-1 to TRBJ2-3; TRBD2 agrees at 13 bases. The junction had 14 bases not matched to a gene; V was cut back by 2 bases and J by 6 bases. The CDR3 contains 19 residues. CDR1 and CDR2 (germline): MGHRA, YSYEKL. CDR3: CASSQYSPWTSGRADTQYF. The CDR3 DNA reads TGCGCCAGCAGCCAATATTCCCCTTGGACTAGCGGGAGAGCGGATACGCAGTATTTT.

This sequence joins TRBV4-1 and TRBJ1-2; D is unclear. The CDR3 consists of 14 residues. The V and J ends lost 1 base and 2 bases respectively, with 8 bases between them. The germline V gene encodes CDR1 MGHRA and CDR2 YSYEKL. Here the CDR3 reads CASSQVSENYGYTF. The CDR3 DNA follows: TGCGCCAGCAGCCAAGTGTCGGAAAACTATGGCTACACCTTC.

The chain has TRBV27 and TRBJ2-7; D possibly uses TRBD1 or TRBD2 (6 bases each). Germline V gene data show CDR1 as MNHEY and CDR2 as SMNVEV (reference sequence). The CDR3 runs 15 residues. The V end was cut by 2 bases, the J end by 4 bases, with 15 bases between. The CDR3 nucleotides are TGTGCCAGCAGTTTAAAGGGGGGTCCTCTATACGAGCAGTACGTC. Protein sequence: CASSLKGGPLYEQYV.

The chain carries TRBV5-4 and TRBJ2-3, with TRBD2 matching over 9 bases. Germline V lookup: CDR1 SGHNT, CDR2 YYREEE (reference sequence). CDR3 length: 16 amino acids. V shed 4 bases, J shed 1 base, and the junction held 7 bases outside the gene matches. CDR3 sequence reads: CASSPPKRGGTDTQYF. CDR3 DNA: TGTGCCAGCAGCCCACCTAAGCGGGGGGGCACAGATACGCAGTATTTT. The full variable domain, in which reference TRBV5-4 and TRBJ2-3 provide the parts outside the CDR3, is ETGVTQSPTHLIKTRGQQVTLRCSSQSGHNTVSWYQQALGQGPQFIFQYYREEENGRGNFPPRFSGLQFPNYSSELNVNALELDDSALYLCASSPPKRGGTDTQYFGPGTRLTVL.

In this sample, this clone turned up once. The chain couples TRBV12-3 or TRBV12-4 to TRBJ1-2; D gene uncertain. V gave up 6 bases and J gave up 3 bases, with 5 bases separating them. There are 11 residues in the CDR3. The CDR3: CASSRDYGYTF. The CDR3 bases are TGTGCCAGCAGCCGAGACTATGGCTACACCTTC.

J is TRBJ2-7 and V is TRBV6-5; perhaps D is TRBD1 or TRBD2 (6 bases each). Germline V gene sequence: CDR1 MNHEY, CDR2 SVGAGI. V was pared by 5 bases and J by 3 bases, with 14 bases between. This CDR3 has 14 amino acids. The CDR3 DNA is TGTGCCAGCAGTCCGCGGGACACTGGCTACGAGCAGTACGTC. Its protein is CASSPRDTGYEQYV.

The V and J genes are TRBV13 and TRBJ1-1; D ambiguous. Germline assignment: CDR1 PRHDT and CDR2 FYEKMQ (reference sequence). The ends were cut back, 4 bases at V and 2 bases at J, with 14 bases in the middle. The CDR3 covers 15 residues. CDR3 nucleotide sequence: TGTGCCAGCAGCTCCCGAGGAGGCGGAAACACTGAAGCTTTCTTT. Encoded protein: CASSSRGGGNTEAFF.

The genes are TRBV19 and TRBJ1-6; 8 positions agree with TRBD1. From germline, CDR1 is LNHDA and CDR2 SQIVND (reference sequence). This CDR3 region has 14 residues. V lost 4 bases to trimming and J lost 10 bases; unmatched junction nucleotides: 6. The CDR3 protein is CASSNGQGASPLHF. The CDR3 DNA follows: TGTGCCAGTAGTAACGGACAGGGCGCCTCACCCCTCCACTTT.

The gene calls are TRBV6-5 and TRBJ2-1, with no clear D. Germline V gives CDR1 MNHEY, CDR2 SVGAGI. The CDR3 covers 11 residues. Trimming took off 6 bases at V and 8 bases at J, with 8 bases between the two ends. Here the CDR3 DNA reads TGTGCCAGCAGCCACGGGCATGAGCAGTTCTTC. Translating it yields CASSHGHEQFF.

The chain has TRBV30 and TRBJ1-6, with D uncertain. The V and J ends lost 0 bases and 5 bases respectively, with 5 bases between them. From germline, CDR1 is GTSNPN and CDR2 SVGIG (reference sequence). There are 13 residues in the CDR3. The CDR3 nucleotides read TGTGCCTGGAGTGTACAACATAATTCACCCCTCCACTTT. As protein: CAWSVQHNSPLHF.